The 5 T cell receptor beta chains presented below share a single source sample, sequenced in a study of T cells in Graves' hyperthyroidism and ophthalmopathy. Using RNA transcripts as the source, TCR beta CDR3 regions were amplified. Using the HTBI primer set, a first-round RT-PCR was run on the TCR CDR3. TCRdb used MiXCR to reprocess the multiplex PCR reads, holding one entry per CDR3 protein. This sample has 250,000 or so distinct CDR3 sequences, with 15% found just once. The sequenced sample was blood. Every receptor here comes from a woman in her fifties or sixties with Graves' hyperthyroidism that later progressed to Graves' ophthalmopathy.

This clonotype has more than one count but fewer than ten. The CDR3 coding sequence is TGTGCCAGCAGCCCCTGGGCAGGGAATACCTACGAGCAGTACTTC. This sequence encodes CASSPWAGNTYEQYF. The rearrangement uses TRBV9 and TRBJ2-7, with a tentative D call TRBD1 (5 bases). This CDR3 has 15 amino acids. Per germline, CDR1 SGDLS and CDR2 YYNGEE. V lost 4 bases and J lost 2, with 16 bases in between.

This clonotype was counted many times. V usage is TRBV20-1 and J usage is TRBJ2-7; TRBD2 might be the D (5 bases). The CDR3 extends over 12 amino acids. V was trimmed by 3 bases and J by 0 bases, leaving 6 bases between them. Germline CDR1 DFQATT, CDR2 SNEGSKA (reference sequence). CDR3 region: CSASGLSYEQYF. In DNA form, the CDR3 reads TGCAGTGCTAGTGGACTCTCCTACGAGCAGTACTTC.

This clonotype showed up just a few times. CDR3 sequence: CSARRDEQYF. The CDR3 bases are TGCAGTGCTAGACGGGACGAGCAGTACTTC. The J gene is TRBJ2-7, the V gene TRBV20-1; no definite D call. Trimming removed 2 bases at V and 5 bases at J, with 4 bases between. The CDR3 has 10 residues. Germline loops: CDR1 DFQATT, CDR2 SNEGSKA (reference sequence).

This clonotype occurred a few times. The chain combines TRBV5-1 with TRBJ2-7; 7 nucleotides match TRBD1. CDR3 length: 16 amino acids. Trimming took 0 bases from V and 3 from J; bases not matched to a gene: 9. Per the germline V gene, CDR1 is SGHRS and CDR2 is YFSETQ. In nucleotides, the CDR3 is TGCGCCAGCAGCTTGGCCCTACAGGGGTTTGGCTACGAGCAGTACTTC. This gives the protein CASSLALQGFGYEQYF.

The rearrangement uses TRBV10-3 and TRBJ1-3, with 7 bases identical to TRBD1. CDR3 length: 17 residues. Germline V CDR1 and CDR2: ENHRY, SYGVKD. V shed 9 bases and J 0 bases; nucleotides not matched to a gene: 14. CDR3 DNA: TGTGCCATAAACCGAGGGGGCTTGGCAGCCTCTGGAAACACCATATATTTT. It encodes CAINRGGLAASGNTIYF.